The 9 T cell receptor beta chains reported below all come from one sample, sequenced in a study of CD8+CD57+ T cells in acquired aplastic anemia. Sequencing was done on patients that had shown CD8+CD57+ cell expansion by flow cytometry. Genomic DNA, the template, was used for profiling of the TCR beta VDJ and CDR3. MiXCR was run by TCRdb on the reads, yielding one entry per CDR3 protein. The sample has hundreds of thousands of distinct CDR3 sequences, around 45% seen once. Sequences were obtained from sorted CD4+, CD8+, or CD8+CD57+ T cells (not recorded which) from PBMCs. The source of these receptors is a human donor with aplastic anemia.

This clonotype was picked up one time. V and J are TRBV19 and TRBJ2-7, with D unresolved. V was cut by 3 bases and J by 3 bases, with 12 bases left in between. CDR3 length: 14 residues. CDR1 is LNHDA and CDR2 is SQIVND in the germline V gene (reference sequence). CDR3 amino acids: CASSIVHGVYEQYF. The CDR3 coding sequence is TGTGCCAGTAGTATCGTCCACGGAGTCTACGAGCAGTACTTC.

This clonotype has at least ten counts. The chain employs TRBV24-1 and TRBJ2-1; possibly TRBD2 for D (5 bases). V was pared by 3 bases and J by 3 bases, with 5 bases between. This CDR3 contains 13 residues. In germline, CDR1 is KGHDR, CDR2 SFDVKD. The CDR3 sequence is CATSDDYYNEQFF. In nucleotides, the CDR3 is TGTGCCACCAGTGATGACTACTACAATGAGCAGTTCTTC.

The V gene is TRBV7-2, the J gene TRBJ2-2; TRBD2 aligns across 9 bases. This CDR3 is 15 amino acids long. Trimming took 8 bases from V and 3 from J; bases not matched to a gene: 7. The germline V gene encodes CDR1 SGHTA and CDR2 FQGNSA. The CDR3 region has the DNA TGTGCCAGCTCTCCAGCGGGGGGTTACACCGGGGAGCTGTTTTTT. The encoded protein is CASSPAGGYTGELFF.

This clonotype was recorded at least ten times. This chain joins TRBV7-8 and TRBJ2-3, with D tentatively TRBD2 (5 bases). The V and J ends lost 2 bases and 0 bases respectively, with 9 bases between them. This CDR3 is built from 15 residues. The germline V gene encodes CDR1 SGHVS and CDR2 FQNEAQ. This chain's CDR3 is CASSLIRTSTDTQYF. CDR3 bases: TGTGCCAGCAGCTTAATTAGGACTAGCACAGATACGCAGTATTTT.

The rearrangement links TRBV19 to TRBJ2-7, with a tentative D call TRBD1 (6 bases). This CDR3 has 14 residues. Trimming took off 6 bases at V and 0 bases at J, with 12 bases between the two ends. Germline CDR1 reads LNHDA; CDR2 reads SQIVND (reference sequence). As DNA, the CDR3 is TGTGCCAGTAGCCGGTGGGACAACTCCTACGAGCAGTACTTC. This codes for CASSRWDNSYEQYF.

This clonotype showed up just a few times. The DNA for the CDR3 is TGTGCCAGCAGCTTGGTCCTTGGCGGGGAGCTGTTTTTT. Protein: CASSLVLGGELFF. The gene calls are TRBV5-5 and TRBJ2-2; D remains ambiguous. There are 13 residues in the CDR3. V lost 0 bases and J lost 7, with 7 bases in between. In germline, CDR1 is SGHKS, CDR2 YYEKEE (reference sequence).

The V call is TRBV6-5, the J call TRBJ2-7; TRBD1 or TRBD2 may be the D gene (6 bases each). Trimming stripped 3 bases from V and 9 bases from J, with 12 bases between. The CDR3 consists of 12 residues. Germline V lookup: CDR1 MNHEY, CDR2 SVGAGI. The CDR3 loop is CASSYSGGGQYF. For the CDR3, the DNA is TGTGCCAGCAGTTATTCCGGGGGCGGGCAGTACTTC.

The chain links TRBV11-2 to TRBJ1-1; 8 bases line up with TRBD1. V lost 5 bases, J lost 6 bases, and 11 bases stayed unmatched. This CDR3 region has 15 residues. The germline V gene encodes CDR1 SGHAT and CDR2 FQNNGV. The CDR3 DNA reads TGTGCCAGCAGCCCAAAGGACAGGGAAGGGCCTGAAGCTTTCTTT. Protein product: CASSPKDREGPEAFF.

This clonotype was detected only once. This chain's CDR3 is CASSIARGVGTEAFF. The CDR3 DNA reads as TGTGCCAGTAGTATCGCCAGGGGAGTAGGAACTGAAGCTTTCTTT. This chain links TRBV19 with TRBJ1-1, with D maybe TRBD1 (6 bases). CDR1 is LNHDA, CDR2 SQIVND, per germline (reference sequence). There are 15 residues in the CDR3. Trimming removed 3 bases from V and 5 bases from J, with 16 bases in between. Looking up the rest from reference TRBV19 and TRBJ1-1 gives the full variable domain: DGGITQSPKYLFRKEGQNVTLSCEQNLNHDAMYWYRQDPGQGLRLIYYSQIVNDFQKGDIAEGYSVSREKKESFPLTVTSAQKNPTAFYLCASSIARGVGTEAFFGQGTRLTVV.